The next 10 T cell receptor beta chains were all read from a single sample in a study of human T cells and chemical hapten exposure. The time point denotes: patch test 3, about 24 weeks after DPC sensitization. The treatment denotes: therapeutic diphenylcyclopropenone sensitization with weekly scalp DPC. MiXCR was run by TCRdb on the RACE reads, yielding one entry per CDR3 protein. The sample holds roughly 64,000 distinct CDR3 sequences; more than 9.5% are singletons and the top ten take less than 2.5%. The material sequenced was whole blood, taken in connection with sensitization to the hapten diphenylcyclopropenone (DPC). Every receptor here comes from a woman in her 30s with alopecia areata. Some clones in this sample may be carry-over from other donors' samples.

This clonotype came up a few times. The chain uses TRBV11-2 and TRBJ2-5; D possibly corresponds to TRBD1 (5 bases). The CDR3 consists of 11 residues. CDR1 and CDR2 (germline): SGHAT, FQNNGV. Deletions cut 5 bases from V and 10 bases from J, with 11 bases between. CDR3 in amino acids: CASSPGHHQYF. The CDR3 DNA reads as TGTGCCAGCAGCCCAGGACACCACCAGTACTTC. Full variable domain (outside the CDR3, taken from reference TRBV11-2 and TRBJ2-5): EAGVAQSPRYKIIEKRQSVAFWCNPISGHATLYWYQQILGQGPKLLIQFQNNGVVDDSQLPKDRFSAERLKGVDSTLKIQPAKLEDSAVYLCASSPGHHQYFGPGTRLLVL.

In its sample, this clonotype was seen many times. This chain connects TRBV14 to TRBJ1-5, with a tentative D call TRBD1 (5 bases). In germline, CDR1 is SGHDN, CDR2 FVKESK. The CDR3 contains 13 residues. The ends were cut back, 2 bases at V and 6 bases at J, with 8 bases in the middle. CDR3 nucleotides: TGTGCCAGCAGCCAAATCCAGGGTCAGCCCCAGCATTTT. Translation: CASSQIQGQPQHF.

This chain joins TRBV3-1 and TRBJ2-1; unclear D gene. This CDR3 has 15 residues. The germline gives CDR1 LGHDT, CDR2 YNNKEL (reference sequence). The V end was cut by 1 base, the J end by 6 bases, with 13 bases between. For the CDR3, the DNA is TGTGCCAGCAGCCAAGGGGTGTTAGTAGGCAATGAGCAGTTCTTC. Amino acids: CASSQGVLVGNEQFF.

This clonotype was counted between two and nine times. This chain joins TRBV19 and TRBJ1-1; D possibly corresponds to TRBD1 (5 bases). Trimming took off 11 bases at V and 5 bases at J, with 18 bases between the two ends. The CDR3 has 13 amino acids. CDR1 LNHDA and CDR2 SQIVND come from the germline V gene (reference sequence). The CDR3 region has the DNA TGTGCCTCCGGGGCAGGGCGGAAGACTGAAGCTTTCTTT. It encodes CASGAGRKTEAFF. Filled out from reference TRBV19 and TRBJ1-1, the complete variable domain reads DGGITQSPKYLFRKEGQNVTLSCEQNLNHDAMYWYRQDPGQGLRLIYYSQIVNDFQKGDIAEGYSVSREKKESFPLTVTSAQKNPTAFYLCASGAGRKTEAFFGQGTRLTVV.

This clonotype was picked up many times. The genes are TRBV29-1 and TRBJ2-7, with 8 bases that match TRBD2. The CDR3 runs to 12 residues. Germline CDR1 SQVTM, CDR2 ANQGSEA. The J segment lost 2 bases and the V segment lost 3 bases, leaving 0 bases of the junction unmatched. As DNA, the CDR3 is TGCAGCGTTGACGGGGGGGCCTACGAGCAGTACTTC. As protein: CSVDGGAYEQYF.

This clonotype was found many times. The rearrangement links TRBV5-4 to TRBJ2-3; no clear D. Trimming removed 4 bases from V and 5 bases from J, with 11 bases in between. In germline, CDR1 is SGHNT, CDR2 YYREEE (reference sequence). The CDR3 contains 13 residues. CDR3 bases: TGTGCCAGCAGCCCCCGTGATAAAGATACGCAGTATTTT. This encodes CASSPRDKDTQYF.

This clonotype was counted only a few times. The J gene is TRBJ1-5, the V gene TRBV6-5, with 7 positions matching TRBD1. The ends lost 5 bases at V and 7 bases at J; junction bases unmatched: 8. The germline CDR1 and CDR2 sequences are MNHEY and SVGAGI. This CDR3 comprises 14 residues. The CDR3 region has the DNA TGTGCCAGCAGTGATAGACAGGGAACCCAGCCCCAGCATTTT. It translates to CASSDRQGTQPQHF.

The chain recombines TRBV3-1 with TRBJ1-4, with TRBD1 matching 8 bases. CDR1 LGHDT and CDR2 YNNKEL come from the germline V gene (reference sequence). With 0 bases clipped from V and 6 bases from J, the junction kept 9 bases outside the gene matches. This CDR3 is built from 17 residues. The CDR3 sequence: CASSQDHGTGRHEKLFF. CDR3 nucleotide sequence: TGTGCCAGCAGCCAAGATCATGGGACAGGAAGGCATGAAAAACTGTTTTTT.

This clonotype was seen a handful of times. V is TRBV18 and J is TRBJ2-3, with TRBD2 matching over 7 bases. From germline, CDR1 is KGHSH and CDR2 LQKENI. J lost 0 bases, V lost 1 base, and 1 base had no gene match. The length of the CDR3 is 15 residues. Here the CDR3 reads CASSPRLASTDTQYF. The CDR3 DNA reads as TGTGCCAGCTCACCACGACTAGCTAGCACAGATACGCAGTATTTT. The variable domain in full, completed from reference TRBV18 and TRBJ2-3, reads NAGVMQNPRHLVRRRGQEARLRCSPMKGHSHVYWYRQLPEEGLKFMVYLQKENIIDESGMPKERFSAEFPKEGPSILRIQQVVRGDSAAYFCASSPRLASTDTQYFGPGTRLTVL.

V and J are TRBV10-3 and TRBJ2-5; the D gene is possibly TRBD2 (5 bases). Germline assignment: CDR1 ENHRY and CDR2 SYGVKD. This CDR3 has 12 residues. The V end was cut by 10 bases, the J end by 4 bases, with 13 bases between. The CDR3 spells CATRHEGETQYF. The CDR3 DNA is TGTGCCACCCGACACGAGGGAGAGACCCAGTACTTC.